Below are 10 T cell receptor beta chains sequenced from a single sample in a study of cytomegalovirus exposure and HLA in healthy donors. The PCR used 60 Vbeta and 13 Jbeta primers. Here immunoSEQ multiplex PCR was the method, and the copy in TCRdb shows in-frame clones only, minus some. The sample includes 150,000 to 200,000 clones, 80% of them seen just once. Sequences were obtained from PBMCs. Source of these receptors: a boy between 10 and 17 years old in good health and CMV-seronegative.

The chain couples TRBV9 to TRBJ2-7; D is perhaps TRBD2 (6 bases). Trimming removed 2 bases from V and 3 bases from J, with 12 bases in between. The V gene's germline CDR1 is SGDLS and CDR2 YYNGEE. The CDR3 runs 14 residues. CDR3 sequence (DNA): TGTGCCAGCAGCGTTGGTCCCGGGGGCTACGAGCAGTACTTC. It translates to CASSVGPGGYEQYF. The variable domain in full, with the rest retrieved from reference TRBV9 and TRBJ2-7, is DSGVTQTPKHLITATGQRVTLRCSPRSGDLSVYWYQQSLDQGLQFLIQYYNGEERAKGNILERFSAQQFPDLHSELNLSSLELGDSALYFCASSVGPGGYEQYFGPGTRLTVT.

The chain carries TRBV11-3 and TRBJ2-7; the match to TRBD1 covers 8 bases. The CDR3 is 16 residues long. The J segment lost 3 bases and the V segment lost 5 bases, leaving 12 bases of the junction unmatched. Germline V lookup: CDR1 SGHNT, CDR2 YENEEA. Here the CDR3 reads CASSPIRTGTYYEQYF. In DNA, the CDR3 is TGTGCCAGCAGCCCTATCCGGACAGGGACTTACTACGAGCAGTACTTC.

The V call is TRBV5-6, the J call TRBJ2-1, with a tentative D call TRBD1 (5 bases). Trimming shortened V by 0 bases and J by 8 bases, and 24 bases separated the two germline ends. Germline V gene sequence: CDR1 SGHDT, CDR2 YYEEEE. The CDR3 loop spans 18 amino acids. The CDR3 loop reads CASSLATRALTRDDEQFF. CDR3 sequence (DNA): TGTGCCAGCAGCTTGGCAACCAGGGCCCTAACTCGCGACGATGAGCAGTTCTTC.

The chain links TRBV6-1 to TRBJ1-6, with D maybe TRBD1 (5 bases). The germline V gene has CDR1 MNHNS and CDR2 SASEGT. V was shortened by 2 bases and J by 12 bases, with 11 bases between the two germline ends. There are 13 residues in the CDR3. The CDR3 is CASSETGGIPLHF. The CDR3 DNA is TGTGCCAGCAGTGAAACGGGGGGAATACCCCTCCACTTT.

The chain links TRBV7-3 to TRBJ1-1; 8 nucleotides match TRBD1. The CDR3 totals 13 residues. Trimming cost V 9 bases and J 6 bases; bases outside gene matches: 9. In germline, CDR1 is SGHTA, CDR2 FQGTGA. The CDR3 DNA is TGTGCCAGTAGCCTTACAGGGGGGCCTGAAGCTTTCTTT. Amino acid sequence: CASSLTGGPEAFF.

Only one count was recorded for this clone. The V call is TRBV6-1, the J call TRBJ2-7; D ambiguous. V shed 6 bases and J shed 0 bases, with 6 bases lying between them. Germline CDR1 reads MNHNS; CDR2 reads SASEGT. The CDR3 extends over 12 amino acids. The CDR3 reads CASRTGSYEQYF. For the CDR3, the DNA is TGTGCCAGCAGGACGGGCTCCTACGAGCAGTACTTC.

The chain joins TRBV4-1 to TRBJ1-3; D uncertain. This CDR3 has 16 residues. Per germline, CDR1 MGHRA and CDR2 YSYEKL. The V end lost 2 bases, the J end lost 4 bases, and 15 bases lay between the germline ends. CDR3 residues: CASSQSNYRAGNTIYF. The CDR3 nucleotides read TGCGCCAGCAGCCAATCTAACTACCGAGCAGGAAACACCATATATTTT.

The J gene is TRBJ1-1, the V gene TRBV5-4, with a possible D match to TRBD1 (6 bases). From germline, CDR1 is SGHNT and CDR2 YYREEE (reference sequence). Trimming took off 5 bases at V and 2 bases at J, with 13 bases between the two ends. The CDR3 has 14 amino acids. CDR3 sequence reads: CASSQDSLNTEAFF. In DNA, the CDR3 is TGTGCCAGCAGTCAGGACAGCCTAAACACTGAAGCTTTCTTT. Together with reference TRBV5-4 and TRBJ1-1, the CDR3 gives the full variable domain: ETGVTQSPTHLIKTRGQQVTLRCSSQSGHNTVSWYQQALGQGPQFIFQYYREEENGRGNFPPRFSGLQFPNYSSELNVNALELDDSALYLCASSQDSLNTEAFFGQGTRLTVV.

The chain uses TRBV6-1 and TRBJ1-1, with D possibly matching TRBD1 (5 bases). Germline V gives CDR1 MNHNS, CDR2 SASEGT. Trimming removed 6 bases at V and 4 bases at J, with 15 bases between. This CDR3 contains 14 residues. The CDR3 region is CASSSVGGGTEAFF. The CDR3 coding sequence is TGTGCCAGCAGCTCCGTGGGGGGTGGCACTGAAGCTTTCTTT.

This CDR3 is CASRQGGSYEQYF. The DNA for the CDR3 is TGTGCCAGCAGACAGGGGGGGTCCTACGAGCAGTACTTC. The chain joins TRBV27 to TRBJ2-7; weak D call: TRBD1 (8 bases). The CDR3 covers 13 residues. The V gene lost 6 bases and the J gene lost 1 base, with 10 bases spanning the gap. Germline V gene data show CDR1 as MNHEY and CDR2 as SMNVEV (reference sequence).